This T cell receptor beta chain was profiled in a study of blood T cell repertoires in COVID-19. Study in general: The samples span acute and convalescent COVID-19 from the United States, Italy and Spain. From T cells, B-cell-depleted T cells, or PBMCs came the material, which was cDNA or gDNA.

A few counts support this clone. The data were produced by immunoSEQ multiplex PCR, yet TCRdb's version contains in-frame clones alone and is incomplete. The sample has tens of thousands of clones; 75% to 90% are singletons. Sequenced material: peripheral blood. This TCR came from a woman aged 80 or over with acute or convalescent COVID-19.

The CDR3 DNA is TGTGCCAGCAGCCCGGGATACGAGCAGTACTTC. This gives the protein CASSPGYEQYF. This chain links TRBV7-9 with TRBJ2-7; a possible D gene is TRBD2 (5 bases). Germline V gene lookup returns CDR1 SEHNR and CDR2 FQNEAQ (reference sequence). Trimming shortened V by 5 bases and J by 4 bases, and 6 bases separated the two germline ends. The CDR3 is 11 residues long.